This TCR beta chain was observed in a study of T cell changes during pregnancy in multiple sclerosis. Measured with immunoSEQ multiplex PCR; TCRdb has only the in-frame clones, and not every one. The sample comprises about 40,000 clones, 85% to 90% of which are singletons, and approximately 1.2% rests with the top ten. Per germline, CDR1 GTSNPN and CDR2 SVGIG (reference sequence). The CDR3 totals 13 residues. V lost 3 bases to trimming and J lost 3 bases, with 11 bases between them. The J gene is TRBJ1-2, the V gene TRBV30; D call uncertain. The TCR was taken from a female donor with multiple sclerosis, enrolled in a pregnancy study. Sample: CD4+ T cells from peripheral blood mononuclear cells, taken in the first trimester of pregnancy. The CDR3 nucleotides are TGTGCCTGGAGCCCACAGCTCCACTATGGCTACACCTTC. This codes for CAWSPQLHYGYTF.